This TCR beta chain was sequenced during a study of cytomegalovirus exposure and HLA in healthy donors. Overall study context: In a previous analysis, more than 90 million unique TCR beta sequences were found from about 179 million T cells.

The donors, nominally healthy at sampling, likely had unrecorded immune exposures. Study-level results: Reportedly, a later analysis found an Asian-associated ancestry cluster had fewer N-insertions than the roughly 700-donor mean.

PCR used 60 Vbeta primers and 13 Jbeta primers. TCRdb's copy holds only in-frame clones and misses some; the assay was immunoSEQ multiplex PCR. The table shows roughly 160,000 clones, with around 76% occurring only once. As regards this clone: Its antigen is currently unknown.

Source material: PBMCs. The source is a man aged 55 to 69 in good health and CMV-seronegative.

CDR3: CASSQETRGRLDTQYF. CDR3 nucleotides: TGCGCCAGCAGCCAAGAAACGAGGGGGCGGTTAGATACGCAGTATTTT. This chain links TRBV4-1 with TRBJ2-3, with 7 bases fitting TRBD1. V gave up 0 bases and J gave up 5 bases; unmatched junction bases: 8. CDR3 length equals 16 residues. Germline V gene lookup returns CDR1 MGHRA and CDR2 YSYEKL.